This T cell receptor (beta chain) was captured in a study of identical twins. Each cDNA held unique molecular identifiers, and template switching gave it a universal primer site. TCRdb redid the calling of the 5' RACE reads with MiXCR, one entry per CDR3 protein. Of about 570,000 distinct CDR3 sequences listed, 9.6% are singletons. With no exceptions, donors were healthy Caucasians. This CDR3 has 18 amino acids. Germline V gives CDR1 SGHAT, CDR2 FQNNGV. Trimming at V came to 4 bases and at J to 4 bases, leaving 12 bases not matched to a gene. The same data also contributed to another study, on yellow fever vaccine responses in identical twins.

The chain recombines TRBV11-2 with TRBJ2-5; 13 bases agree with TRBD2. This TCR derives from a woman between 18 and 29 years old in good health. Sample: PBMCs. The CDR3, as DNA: TGTGCCAGCAGCTCCCGGTGGACTAGCGGGAGTGGGCGAGAGACCCAGTACTTC. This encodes CASSSRWTSGSGRETQYF.